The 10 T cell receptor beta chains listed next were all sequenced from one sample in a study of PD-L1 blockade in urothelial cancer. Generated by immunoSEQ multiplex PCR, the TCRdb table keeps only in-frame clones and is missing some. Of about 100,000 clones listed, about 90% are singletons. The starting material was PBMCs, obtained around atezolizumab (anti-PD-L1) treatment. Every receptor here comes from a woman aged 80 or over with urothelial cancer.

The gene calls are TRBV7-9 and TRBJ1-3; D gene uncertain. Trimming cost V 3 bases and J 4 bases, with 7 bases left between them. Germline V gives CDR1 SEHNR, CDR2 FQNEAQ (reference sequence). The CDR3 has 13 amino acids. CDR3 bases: TGTGCCAGCAGCTTTGCCAGGGGAAACACCATATATTTT. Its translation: CASSFARGNTIYF. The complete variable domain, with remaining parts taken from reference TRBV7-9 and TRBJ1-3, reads DTGVSQNPRHKITKRGQNVTFRCDPISEHNRLYWYRQTLGQGPEFLTYFQNEAQLEKSRLLSDRFSAERPKGSFSTLEIQRTEQGDSAMYLCASSFARGNTIYFGEGSWLTVV.

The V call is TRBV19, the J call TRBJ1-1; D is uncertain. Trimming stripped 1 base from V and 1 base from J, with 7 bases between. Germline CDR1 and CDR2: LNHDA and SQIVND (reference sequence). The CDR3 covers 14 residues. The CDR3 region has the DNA TGTGCCAGTAGTATAGGTGGCAGGAACACTGAAGCTTTCTTT. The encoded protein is CASSIGGRNTEAFF.

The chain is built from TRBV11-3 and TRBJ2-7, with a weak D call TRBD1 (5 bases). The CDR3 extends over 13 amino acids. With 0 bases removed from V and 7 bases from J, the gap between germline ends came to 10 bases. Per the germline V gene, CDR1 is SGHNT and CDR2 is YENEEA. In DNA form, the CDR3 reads TGTGCCAGCAGCTTAGAGTCGTCAGGGGAGCAGTACTTC. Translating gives CASSLESSGEQYF. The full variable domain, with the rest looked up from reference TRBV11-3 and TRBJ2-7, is EAGVVQSPRYKIIEKKQPVAFWCNPISGHNTLYWYLQNLGQGPELLIRYENEEAVDDSQLPKDRFSAERLKGVDSTLKIQPAELGDSAVYLCASSLESSGEQYFGPGTRLTVT.

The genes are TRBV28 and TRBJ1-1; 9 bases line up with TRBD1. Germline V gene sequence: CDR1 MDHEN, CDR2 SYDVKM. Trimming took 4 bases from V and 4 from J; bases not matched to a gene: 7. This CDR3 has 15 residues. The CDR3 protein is CASSSMTGGGTEAFF. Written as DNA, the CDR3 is TGTGCCAGCAGTTCTATGACAGGGGGGGGCACTGAAGCTTTCTTT.

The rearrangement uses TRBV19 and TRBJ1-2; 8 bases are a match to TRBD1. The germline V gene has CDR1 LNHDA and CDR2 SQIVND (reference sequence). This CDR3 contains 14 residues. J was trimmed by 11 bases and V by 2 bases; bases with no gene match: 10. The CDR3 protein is CASSILRSGQEYTF. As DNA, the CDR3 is TGTGCCAGTAGTATACTTCGGTCGGGACAGGAGTACACCTTC. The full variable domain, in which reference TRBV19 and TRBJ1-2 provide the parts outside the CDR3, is DGGITQSPKYLFRKEGQNVTLSCEQNLNHDAMYWYRQDPGQGLRLIYYSQIVNDFQKGDIAEGYSVSREKKESFPLTVTSAQKNPTAFYLCASSILRSGQEYTFGSGTRLTVV.

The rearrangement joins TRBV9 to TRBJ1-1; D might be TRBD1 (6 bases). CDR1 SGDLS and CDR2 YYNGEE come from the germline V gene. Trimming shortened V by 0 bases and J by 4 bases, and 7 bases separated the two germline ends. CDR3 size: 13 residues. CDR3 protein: CASSVGGRTEAFF. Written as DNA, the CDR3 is TGTGCCAGCAGCGTAGGGGGGCGCACTGAAGCTTTCTTT.

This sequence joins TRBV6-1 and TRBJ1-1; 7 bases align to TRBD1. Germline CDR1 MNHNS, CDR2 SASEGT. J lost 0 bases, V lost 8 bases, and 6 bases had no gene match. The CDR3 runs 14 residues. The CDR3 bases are TGTGCCAGCGGGACAGATCTCCTGAACACTGAAGCTTTCTTT. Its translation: CASGTDLLNTEAFF.

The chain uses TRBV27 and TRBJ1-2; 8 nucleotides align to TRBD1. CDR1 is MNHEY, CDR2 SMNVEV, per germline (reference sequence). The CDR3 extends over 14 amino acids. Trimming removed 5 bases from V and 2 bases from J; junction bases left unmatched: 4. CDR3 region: CASSVQGANYGYTF. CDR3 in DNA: TGTGCCAGCAGTGTCCAGGGGGCAAACTATGGCTACACCTTC.

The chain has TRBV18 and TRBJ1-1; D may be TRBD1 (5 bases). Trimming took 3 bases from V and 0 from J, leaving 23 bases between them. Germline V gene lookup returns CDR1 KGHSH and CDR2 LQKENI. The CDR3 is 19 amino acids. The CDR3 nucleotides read TGTGCCAGCTCACCTAGGAGTCCTAGGGGAGGGGTGATGAACACTGAAGCTTTCTTT. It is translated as CASSPRSPRGGVMNTEAFF.

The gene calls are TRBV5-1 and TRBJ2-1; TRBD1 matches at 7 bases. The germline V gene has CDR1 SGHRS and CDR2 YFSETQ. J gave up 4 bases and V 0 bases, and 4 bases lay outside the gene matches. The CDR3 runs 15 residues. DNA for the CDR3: TGCGCCAGCAGCTTGGGACAGGGCGTATACAATGAGCAGTTCTTC. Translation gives CASSLGQGVYNEQFF.